This entry is about one TCR beta chain. The V and J ends lost 2 bases and 4 bases, in that order; junction bases with no gene match: 4. The germline V gene encodes CDR1 MNHEY and CDR2 SVGAGI. The CDR3 consists of 14 residues. Generated by immunoSEQ multiplex PCR, the TCRdb table keeps only in-frame clones and is missing some. Among about 710,000 clones, approximately 89% were seen once, and the ten largest hold 0.0094%. The record originates from a study of shared T cell receptors in the human thymus. These records were also assigned to another study, of human thymus T cells. As that report states: Having corrective surgery for congenital heart defects, healthy Finnish infants were the ones who donated. Thymus tissue for the work was resected from patients undergoing corrective heart surgery. Among thymic and blood repertoires, usage of V and J genes appeared biased. Reports from related research described highly overlapping thymic repertoires among unrelated individuals.

The TCR originated in a boy under two years old with a congenital heart defect. The sample comprised thymocytes. This sequence joins TRBV6-5 and TRBJ2-7, with TRBD2 matching 8 bases. The CDR3 DNA is TGTGCCAGCAGTTACCAGCGGGGGATTTACGAGCAGTACTTC. Amino acid sequence: CASSYQRGIYEQYF.